Reported below is one T cell receptor beta chain. What it recognizes is unknown. The sample belongs to a study of cytomegalovirus exposure and HLA in healthy donors. In the study overall: Early released data comprised tens of millions of unique TCRs from HLA-typed donors. Overall study results and limits: Some segments of the V type, notably TRBV6-2 and TRBV6-3, were excluded as indistinguishable. Compared with the roughly 670-donor mean, an Asian-associated ancestry cluster reportedly had fewer N-insertions, according to a later analysis. TCR beta V segments were, for the most part, productive about 87% or about 30% of the time in an earlier analysis.

This CDR3 has 12 amino acids. Germline CDR1 reads SGHNT; CDR2 reads YYREEE (reference sequence). V was trimmed by 5 bases and J by 7 bases, leaving 7 bases between them. Both 60 Vbeta primers and 13 Jbeta primers went into the PCR. This table comes from immunoSEQ multiplex PCR, and its TCRdb copy is limited to in-frame clones, with some not included. The data show around 200,000 clones, roughly 80% seen once. The clonotype originates from a man between 45 and 60 years old in good health and CMV-seronegative. V and J are TRBV5-4 and TRBJ1-6; D gene unclear. Sequenced input: PBMCs. The CDR3 is CASSLANSPLHF. CDR3 sequence (DNA): TGTGCCAGCAGTCTAGCGAATTCACCCCTCCACTTT.